Each of the 2 T cell receptor beta chains below was sequenced from the same sample in a study of T-cell reconstitution after alpha-beta-depleted transplantation in children. For TCRbeta, the library was prepared with unique molecular identifiers. From the PCR reads, TCRdb called clonotypes with MiXCR, one entry per CDR3 protein. The table has 550,000 to 800,000 distinct CDR3 sequences, around 13% seen once; the top ten hold 0.79%. Sequencing used PBMCs, obtained before TCRalphabeta/CD19-depleted stem cell transplant. Receptors were obtained from a girl aged 2 to 9 with congenital amegakaryocytic thrombocytopenia, due to receive a stem cell transplant.

This clonotype has a handful of counts. The rearrangement joins TRBV12-3 or TRBV12-4 to TRBJ2-7; 9 nucleotides align to TRBD2. There are 15 residues in the CDR3. Trimming removed 5 bases from V and 0 bases from J; junction bases left unmatched: 5. In nucleotides, the CDR3 is TGTGCCAGCAGTCACGGACTAGCGAGCTCCTACGAGCAGTACTTC. Translation gives CASSHGLASSYEQYF.

This chain joins TRBV20-1 and TRBJ2-4; TRBD2 is a possible D gene (5 bases). V lost 6 bases and J lost 7, with 19 bases in between. The CDR3 consists of 14 residues. Germline V lookup: CDR1 DFQATT, CDR2 SNEGSKA (reference sequence). CDR3 sequence reads: CSATPALPGNIQYF. CDR3 nucleotides: TGCAGTGCCACCCCAGCACTCCCGGGGAACATTCAGTACTTC.